The text below deals with one TCR beta chain. PCR involved 60 Vbeta and 13 Jbeta primers. The table came from immunoSEQ multiplex PCR; TCRdb's copy has only in-frame clones and leaves some out. The sample lists roughly 130,000 clones; roughly 70% were seen once. The sample originates from a study of cytomegalovirus exposure and HLA in healthy donors. This TCR derives from a woman aged 40 to 50 in good health and CMV-seropositive. Sequenced material: PBMCs.

The DNA for the CDR3 is TGTGCCAGCAGCCTTGGGACTAGCGGGATGAGCACAGATACGCAGTATTTT. Translated: CASSLGTSGMSTDTQYF. The chain recombines TRBV27 with TRBJ2-3; 13 nucleotides align to TRBD2. The CDR3 sequence is 17 residues long. The V gene end was trimmed by 6 bases and the J gene end by 0 bases; junction bases not matched to a gene: 6. Germline V gives CDR1 MNHEY, CDR2 SMNVEV (reference sequence).